This T cell receptor (beta chain) was sequenced in a study of blood T cell repertoires in COVID-19. The CDR3 spans 14 residues. The V end was cut by 4 bases, the J end by 4 bases, with 14 bases between. Germline V gene data show CDR1 as GTSNPN and CDR2 as SVGIG (reference sequence). Sequencing was performed with immunoSEQ multiplex PCR; in TCRdb, only in-frame clones are kept and a portion is missing. The sample contains 250,000 to 300,000 clones, approximately 81% of which appear only once. This TCR was sampled from a young woman with acute or convalescent COVID-19. V usage is TRBV30 and J usage is TRBJ1-3; TRBD1 is a possible D gene (6 bases). What was sequenced was peripheral blood. The CDR3 sequence is CAWNQGKSGNTIYF. The DNA of the CDR3 is TGTGCCTGGAATCAGGGGAAATCAGGAAACACCATATATTTT.